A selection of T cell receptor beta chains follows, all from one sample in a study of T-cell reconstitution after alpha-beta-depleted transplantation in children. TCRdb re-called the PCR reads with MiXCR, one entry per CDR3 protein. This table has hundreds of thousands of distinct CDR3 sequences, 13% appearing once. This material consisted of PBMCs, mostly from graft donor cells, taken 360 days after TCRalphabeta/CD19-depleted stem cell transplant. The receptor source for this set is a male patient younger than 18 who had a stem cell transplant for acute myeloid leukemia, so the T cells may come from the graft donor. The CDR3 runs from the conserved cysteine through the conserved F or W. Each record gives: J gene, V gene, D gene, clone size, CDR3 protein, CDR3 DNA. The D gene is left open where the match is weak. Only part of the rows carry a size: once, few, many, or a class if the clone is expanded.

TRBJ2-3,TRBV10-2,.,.,CASSPPGEADTQYF,TGCGCCAGCTCCCCGCCGGGGGAGGCAGATACGCAGTATTTT
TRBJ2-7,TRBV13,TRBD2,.,CASAWYPGLAVRRDEQYF,TGTGCCAGCGCCTGGTATCCGGGACTAGCGGTCCGTCGGGACGAGCAGTACTTC
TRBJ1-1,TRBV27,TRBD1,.,CASSSPSDREGEAFF,TGTGCCAGCAGTTCCCCCTCGGACAGGGAGGGTGAAGCTTTCTTT
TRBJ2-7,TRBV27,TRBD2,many,CASSFRLAGGSSYEQYF,TGTGCCAGCAGTTTCCGACTAGCGGGAGGGTCCTCCTACGAGCAGTACTTC
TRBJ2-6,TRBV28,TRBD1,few,CASRTGGEGLGANVLTF,TGTGCCAGTCGGACAGGCGGAGAGGGGTTAGGGGCCAACGTCCTGACTTTC
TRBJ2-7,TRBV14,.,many,CASSRASFSYEQYF,TGTGCCAGCAGCCGCGCTAGCTTCTCCTACGAGCAGTACTTC
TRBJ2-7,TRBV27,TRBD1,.,CASTTGTGGQQYF,TGTGCCAGCACTACCGGGACAGGGGGCCAGCAGTACTTC
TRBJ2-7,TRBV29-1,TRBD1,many,CSVTGQGLLREQYF,TGCAGCGTGACCGGACAGGGCCTCCTTCGCGAGCAGTACTTC
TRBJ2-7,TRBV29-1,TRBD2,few,CSVRPDFGGAGGPPYEQYF,TGCAGCGTTCGTCCCGACTTCGGCGGGGCGGGAGGGCCGCCCTACGAGCAGTACTTC
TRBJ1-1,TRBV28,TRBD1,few,CASSSDRGRITQTGYTEAFF,TGTGCCAGCAGTTCCGACAGGGGGCGAATTACACAGACGGGATACACTGAAGCTTTCTTT
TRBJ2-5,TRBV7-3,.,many,CASSLDLRETQYF,TGTGCCAGCAGCTTAGACCTAAGAGAGACCCAGTACTTC
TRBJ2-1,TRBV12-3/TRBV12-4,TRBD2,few,CASSLPSGERSSYNEQFF,TGTGCCAGCAGTTTACCTAGCGGGGAGCGGAGCTCCTACAATGAGCAGTTCTTC
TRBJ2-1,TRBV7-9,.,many,CASRSGNEQFF,TGTGCCAGCCGAAGCGGAAATGAGCAGTTCTTC
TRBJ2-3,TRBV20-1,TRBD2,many,CSAKILAGAPDTQYF,TGCAGTGCCAAGATACTAGCGGGAGCGCCAGATACGCAGTATTTT
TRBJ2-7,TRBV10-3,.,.,CAFQTDSYEQYF,TGTGCCTTCCAGACGGATTCCTACGAGCAGTACTTC
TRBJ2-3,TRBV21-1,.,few,CASSTEGAGGPTDTQYF,TGTGCCAGCAGCACCGAGGGAGCGGGAGGGCCCACAGATACGCAGTATTTT
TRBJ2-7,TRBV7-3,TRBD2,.,CASTPGYSGVSYEQYF,TGTGCCAGCACCCCAGGGTACAGCGGGGTATCCTACGAGCAGTACTTC
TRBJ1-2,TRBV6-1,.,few,CASSEGTGYTF,TGTGCCAGCAGTGAAGGTACCGGCTACACCTTC
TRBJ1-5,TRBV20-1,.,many,CSASAGSNQPQHF,TGCAGTGCTAGTGCGGGGAGCAATCAGCCCCAGCATTTT
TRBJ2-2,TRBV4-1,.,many,CASSQVGLNTGELFF,TGCGCCAGCAGCCAAGTTGGTTTGAACACCGGGGAGCTGTTTTTT
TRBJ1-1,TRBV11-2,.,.,CASSLGEGYGNTEAFF,TGTGCCAGCAGCTTAGGGGAGGGGTACGGGAACACTGAAGCTTTCTTT
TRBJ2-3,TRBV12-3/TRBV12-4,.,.,CASSLPRDPQSDTQYF,TGTGCCAGCAGCCTCCCAAGGGACCCTCAATCAGATACGCAGTATTTT
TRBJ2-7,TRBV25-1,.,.,CASSEWSLAGEQYF,TGTGCCAGCAGTGAATGGAGCTTAGCTGGGGAGCAGTACTTC
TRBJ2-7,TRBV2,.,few,CASRRHGSYEQYF,TGTGCCAGCAGGAGACATGGCTCCTACGAGCAGTACTTC
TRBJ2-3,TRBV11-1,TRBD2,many,CASKTSGKTDTQYF,TGTGCCAGCAAGACTAGCGGGAAAACAGATACGCAGTATTTT
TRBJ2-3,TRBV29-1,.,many,CSTYGGSTDTQYF,TGCAGCACCTACGGAGGGTCGACAGATACGCAGTATTTT
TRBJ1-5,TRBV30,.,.,CAWRKGNQPQHF,TGTGCCTGGAGAAAAGGGAATCAGCCCCAGCATTTT
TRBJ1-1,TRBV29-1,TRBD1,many,CSELTGGHTEAFF,TGCAGCGAGTTGACAGGGGGACACACTGAAGCTTTCTTT
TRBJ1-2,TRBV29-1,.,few,CSVLRRSEALPNYGYTF,TGCAGCGTTCTTCGCCGATCGGAGGCTCTCCCTAACTATGGCTACACCTTC
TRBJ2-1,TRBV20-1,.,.,CSARDVTGYNEQFF,TGCAGTGCTAGAGATGTCACAGGCTACAATGAGCAGTTCTTC
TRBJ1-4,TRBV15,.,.,CATGSGYEKLFF,TGTGCCACCGGGTCAGGGTACGAAAAACTGTTTTTT
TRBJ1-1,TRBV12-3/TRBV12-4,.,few,CASSLAGVLNTEAFF,TGTGCCAGCAGTTTAGCGGGGGTCTTGAACACTGAAGCTTTCTTT
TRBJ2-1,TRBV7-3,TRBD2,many,CASSLSLGGPYNEQFF,TGTGCCAGCAGCTTAAGTTTGGGAGGGCCGTACAATGAGCAGTTCTTC
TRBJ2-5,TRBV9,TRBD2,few,CASSARPGLAGAGRETQYF,TGTGCCAGCAGCGCGAGACCGGGACTAGCGGGAGCGGGTCGAGAGACCCAGTACTTC
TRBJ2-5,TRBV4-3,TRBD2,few,CASSQEGLAGGPSETQYF,TGCGCCAGCAGCCAAGAAGGTCTAGCGGGAGGGCCCTCGGAGACCCAGTACTTC
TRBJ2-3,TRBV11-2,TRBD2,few,CASSLDPGLGTDTQYF,TGTGCCAGCAGCTTAGATCCTGGACTAGGAACAGATACGCAGTATTTT
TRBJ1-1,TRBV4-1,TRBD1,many,CASSQGGQGRSAEAFF,TGCGCCAGCAGCCAAGGGGGACAGGGGAGGAGTGCTGAAGCTTTCTTT
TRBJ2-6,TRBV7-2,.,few,CASSLVAGVNVLTF,TGTGCCAGCAGCTTAGTCGCTGGGGTCAACGTCCTGACTTTC
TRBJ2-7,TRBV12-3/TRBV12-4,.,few,CASSLMGFGNEQYF,TGTGCCAGCAGTTTAATGGGGTTTGGGAACGAGCAGTACTTC
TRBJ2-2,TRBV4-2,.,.,CASSHPASGELFF,TGTGCCAGCAGCCACCCTGCCTCCGGGGAGCTGTTTTTT
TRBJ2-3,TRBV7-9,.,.,CASSLEQIGTDTQYF,TGTGCCAGCAGCTTAGAACAGATAGGCACAGATACGCAGTATTTT
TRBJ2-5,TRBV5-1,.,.,CASSPGRPIQETQYF,TGCGCCAGCAGCCCGGGACGGCCGATCCAAGAGACCCAGTACTTC
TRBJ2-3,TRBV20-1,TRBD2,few,CSASVGTSDTDTQYF,TGCAGTGCTAGCGTCGGGACTAGCGACACAGATACGCAGTATTTT
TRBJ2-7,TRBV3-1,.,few,CASSPTSYYEQYF,TGTGCCAGCAGCCCCACGTCTTACTACGAGCAGTACTTC
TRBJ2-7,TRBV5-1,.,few,CASSVQDKGLYEQYF,TGCGCCAGCAGCGTGCAGGATAAGGGTCTCTACGAGCAGTACTTC
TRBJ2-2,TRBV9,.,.,CASSAYRLYDGELFF,TGTGCCAGCAGCGCCTACCGGCTTTACGACGGGGAGCTGTTTTTT
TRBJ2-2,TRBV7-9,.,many,CASSLEQVNTGELFF,TGTGCCAGCAGCTTGGAGCAGGTTAACACCGGGGAGCTGTTTTTT
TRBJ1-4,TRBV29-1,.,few,CSVWTEKLFF,TGCAGCGTCTGGACCGAAAAACTGTTTTTT
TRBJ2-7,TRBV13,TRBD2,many,CASSLVGTSWYEQYF,TGTGCCAGCAGCTTAGTCGGGACTAGCTGGTACGAGCAGTACTTC
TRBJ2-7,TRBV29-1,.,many,CSVAGNEQYF,TGCAGCGTTGCCGGGAACGAGCAGTACTTC